Reported below is one T cell receptor beta chain. Antigen: not known. This CDR3 region has 14 residues. The V and J ends lost 4 bases and 4 bases respectively, with 11 bases between them. Germline CDR1 is LGHNA and CDR2 is YSLEER. Primers: 60 Vbeta forward and 13 Jbeta reverse. TCRdb keeps only in-frame clones here, not all; method: immunoSEQ multiplex PCR. The sample has under 200,000 clones, 68% seen once. The source of the sample is a study of cytomegalovirus exposure and HLA in healthy donors. The study's findings and limits: Follow-up analysis later connected one missense variant in DCLRE1C with trimming of TCR beta V- and J-genes. TCR beta sequences numbering under 20,000 were associated with HLA alleles at 0.05 false discovery rate in a later analysis.

The sample taken for sequencing was PBMCs. The TCR was taken from a man between 50 and 59 years old in good health and CMV-seronegative. J is TRBJ1-3 and V is TRBV4-3, with D tentatively TRBD1 (5 bases). CDR3 sequence reads: CASSRWGDGNTIYF. The CDR3 bases are TGCGCCAGCAGCCGATGGGGGGACGGAAACACCATATATTTT.